This T cell receptor (beta chain) is from a study of spatial heterogeneity in lung cancer. Study-level information: In tumor regions, TCR transcript counts tracked strongly with a T cell module score from matched bulk RNA-seq. Findings of the study overall: Intratumoral expanded alpha and beta TCR counts were found to track tumor mutation counts.

A single record per CDR3 protein comes from TCRdb applying MiXCR to the 5' RACE reads. The sample shows about 8,800 distinct CDR3 sequences, 4.5% to 5% of them seen only once. Time point here: sample taken at primary tumor resection. CDR3 length: 13 residues. Germline CDR1 reads SGDLS; CDR2 reads YYNGEE. Trimming removed 0 bases at V and 5 bases at J, with 8 bases between. This clonotype is medium-sized (0.01 to 0.1%). Its antigen is unidentified. This material consisted of lung tumor tissue, taken at surgery. The clonotype was recovered from a female donor with early-stage non-small cell lung cancer. The V gene is TRBV9, the J gene TRBJ1-1; D uncertain. The CDR3 DNA is TGTGCCAGCAGCGTAGCCCTGGAGACTGAAGCTTTCTTT. It yields the protein CASSVALETEAFF.